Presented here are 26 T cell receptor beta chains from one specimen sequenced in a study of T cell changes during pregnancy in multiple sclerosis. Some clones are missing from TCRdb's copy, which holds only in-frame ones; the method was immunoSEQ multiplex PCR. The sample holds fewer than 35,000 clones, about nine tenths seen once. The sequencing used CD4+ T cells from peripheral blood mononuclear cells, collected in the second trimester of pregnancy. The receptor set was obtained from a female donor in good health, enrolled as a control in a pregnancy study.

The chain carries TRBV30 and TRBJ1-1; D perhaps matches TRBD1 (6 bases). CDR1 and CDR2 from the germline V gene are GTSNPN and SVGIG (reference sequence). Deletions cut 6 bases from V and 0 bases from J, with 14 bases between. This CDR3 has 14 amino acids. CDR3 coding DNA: TGTGCCTGCGATCGCAGGGGTATGAACACTGAAGCTTTCTTT. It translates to CACDRRGMNTEAFF.

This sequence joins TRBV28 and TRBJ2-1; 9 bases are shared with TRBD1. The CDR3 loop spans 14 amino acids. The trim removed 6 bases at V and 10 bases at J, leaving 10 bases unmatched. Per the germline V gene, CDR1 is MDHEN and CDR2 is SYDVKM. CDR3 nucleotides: TGTGCCAGCAGAGATGGGACAGGGCGGAGGGAGCAGTTCTTC. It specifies CASRDGTGRREQFF. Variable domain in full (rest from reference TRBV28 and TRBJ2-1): DVKVTQSSRYLVKRTGEKVFLECVQDMDHENMFWYRQDPGLGLRLIYFSYDVKMKEKGDIPEGYSVSREKKERFSLILESASTNQTSMYLCASRDGTGRREQFFGPGTRLTVL.

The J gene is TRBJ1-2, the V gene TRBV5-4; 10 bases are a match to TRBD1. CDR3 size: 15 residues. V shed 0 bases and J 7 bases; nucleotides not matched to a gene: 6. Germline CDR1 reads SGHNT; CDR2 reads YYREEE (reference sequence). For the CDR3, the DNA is TGTGCCAGCAGCTTGGGCCGACAGGGGGCGGGTGGCTACACCTTC. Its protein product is CASSLGRQGAGGYTF.

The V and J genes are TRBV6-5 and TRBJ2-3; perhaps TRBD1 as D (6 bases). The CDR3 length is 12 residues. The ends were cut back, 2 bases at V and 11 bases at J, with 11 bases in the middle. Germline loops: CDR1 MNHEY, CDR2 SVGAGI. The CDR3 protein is CASSYRGQGQYF. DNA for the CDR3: TGTGCCAGCAGTTACAGGGGACAAGGGCAGTATTTT.

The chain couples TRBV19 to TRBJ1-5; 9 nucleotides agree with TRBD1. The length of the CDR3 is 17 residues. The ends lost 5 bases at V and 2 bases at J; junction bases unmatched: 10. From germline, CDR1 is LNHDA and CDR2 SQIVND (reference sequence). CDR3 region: CASSPLTGGVGNQPQHF. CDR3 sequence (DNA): TGTGCCAGTAGTCCACTAACAGGGGGCGTCGGCAATCAGCCCCAGCATTTT.

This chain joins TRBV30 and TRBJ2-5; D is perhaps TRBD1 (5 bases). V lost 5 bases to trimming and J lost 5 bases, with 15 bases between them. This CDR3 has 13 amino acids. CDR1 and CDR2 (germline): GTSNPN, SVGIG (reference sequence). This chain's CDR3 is CAWALGKGETQYF. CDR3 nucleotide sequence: TGTGCCTGGGCCCTGGGAAAGGGGGAGACCCAGTACTTC. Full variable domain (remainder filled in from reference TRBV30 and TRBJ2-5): SQTIHQWPATLVQPVGSPLSLECTVEGTSNPNLYWYRQAAGRGLQLLFYSVGIGQISSEVPQNLSASRPQDRQFILSSKKLLLSDSGFYLCAWALGKGETQYFGPGTRLLVL.

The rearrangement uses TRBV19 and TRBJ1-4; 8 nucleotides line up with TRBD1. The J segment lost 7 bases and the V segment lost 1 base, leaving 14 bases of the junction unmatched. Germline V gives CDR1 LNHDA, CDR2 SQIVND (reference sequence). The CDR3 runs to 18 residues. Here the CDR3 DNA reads TGTGCCAGTAGTATAGGGCGGGCAGGGGGCTTTCGGACTGAAAAACTGTTTTTT. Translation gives CASSIGRAGGFRTEKLFF.

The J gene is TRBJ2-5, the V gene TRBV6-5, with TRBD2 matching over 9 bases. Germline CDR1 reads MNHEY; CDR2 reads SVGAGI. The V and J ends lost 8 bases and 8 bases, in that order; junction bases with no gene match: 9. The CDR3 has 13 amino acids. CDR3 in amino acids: CASGSGTSSTQYF. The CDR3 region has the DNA TGTGCCAGCGGATCCGGGACTAGCTCTACCCAGTACTTC.

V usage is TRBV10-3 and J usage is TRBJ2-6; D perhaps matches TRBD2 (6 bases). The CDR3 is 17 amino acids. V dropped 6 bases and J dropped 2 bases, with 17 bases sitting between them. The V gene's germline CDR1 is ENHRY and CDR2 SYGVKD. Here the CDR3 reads CAIRAGREIPGANVLTF. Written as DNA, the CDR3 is TGTGCCATCAGGGCTGGACGGGAGATCCCTGGGGCCAACGTCCTGACTTTC.

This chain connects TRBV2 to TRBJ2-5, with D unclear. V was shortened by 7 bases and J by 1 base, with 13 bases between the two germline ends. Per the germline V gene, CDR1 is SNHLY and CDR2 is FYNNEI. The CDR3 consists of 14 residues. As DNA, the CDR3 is TGTGCCAGCAACAAAAGAGGTCCCCAAGAGACCCAGTACTTC. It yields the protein CASNKRGPQETQYF.

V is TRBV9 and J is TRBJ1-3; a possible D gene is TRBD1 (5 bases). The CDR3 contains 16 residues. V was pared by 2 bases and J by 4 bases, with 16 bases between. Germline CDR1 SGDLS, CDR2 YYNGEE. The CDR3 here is CASSVQGASPGNTIYF. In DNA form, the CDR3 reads TGTGCCAGCAGCGTGCAAGGGGCTTCCCCCGGAAACACCATATATTTT.

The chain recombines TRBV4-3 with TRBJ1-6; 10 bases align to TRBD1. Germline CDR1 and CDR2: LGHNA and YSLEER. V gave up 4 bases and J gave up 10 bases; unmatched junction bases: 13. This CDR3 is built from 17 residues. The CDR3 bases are TGCGCCAGCAGCCGCGACGCCTCGACAGGGGGCATGTCACCCCTCCACTTT. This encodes CASSRDASTGGMSPLHF.

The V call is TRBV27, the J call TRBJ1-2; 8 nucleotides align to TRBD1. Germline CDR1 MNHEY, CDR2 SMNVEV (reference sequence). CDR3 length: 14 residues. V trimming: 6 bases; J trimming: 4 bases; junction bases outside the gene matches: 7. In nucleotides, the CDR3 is TGTGCCAGCAGCCCCAGGGGGCGCATCTATGGCTACACCTTC. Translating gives CASSPRGRIYGYTF.

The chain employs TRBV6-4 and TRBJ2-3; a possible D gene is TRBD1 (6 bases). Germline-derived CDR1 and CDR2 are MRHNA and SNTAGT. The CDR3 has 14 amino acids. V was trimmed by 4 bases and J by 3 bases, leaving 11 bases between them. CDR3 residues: CASSASQGTDTQYF. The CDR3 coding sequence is TGTGCCAGCAGTGCGAGTCAGGGGACAGATACGCAGTATTTT.

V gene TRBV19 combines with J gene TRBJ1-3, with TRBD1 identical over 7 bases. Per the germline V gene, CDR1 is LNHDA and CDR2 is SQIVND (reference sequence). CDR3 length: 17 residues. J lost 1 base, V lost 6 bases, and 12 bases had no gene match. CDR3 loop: CASSQFGTVDSGNTIYF. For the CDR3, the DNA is TGTGCCAGTAGCCAATTCGGGACAGTCGATTCTGGAAACACCATATATTTT.

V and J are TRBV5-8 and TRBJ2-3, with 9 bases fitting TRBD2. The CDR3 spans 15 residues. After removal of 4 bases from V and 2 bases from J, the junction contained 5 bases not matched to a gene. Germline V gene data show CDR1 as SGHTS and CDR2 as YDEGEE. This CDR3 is CASSAPGLATDTQYF. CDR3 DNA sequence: TGTGCCAGCAGCGCACCGGGACTAGCCACAGATACGCAGTATTTT.

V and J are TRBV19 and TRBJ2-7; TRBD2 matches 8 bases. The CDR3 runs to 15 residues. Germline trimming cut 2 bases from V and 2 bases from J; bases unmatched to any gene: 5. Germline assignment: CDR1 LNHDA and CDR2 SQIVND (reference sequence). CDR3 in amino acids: CASSISTSGTYEQYF. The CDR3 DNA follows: TGTGCCAGTAGTATAAGTACTAGCGGCACCTACGAGCAGTACTTC.

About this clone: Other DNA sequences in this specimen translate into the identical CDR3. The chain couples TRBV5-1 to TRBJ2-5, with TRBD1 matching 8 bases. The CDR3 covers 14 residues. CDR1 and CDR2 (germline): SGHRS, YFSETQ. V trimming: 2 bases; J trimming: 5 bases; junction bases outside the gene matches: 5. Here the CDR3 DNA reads TGCGCCAGCAGCTTTGGACAGGGTGGGGAGACCCAGTACTTC. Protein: CASSFGQGGETQYF.

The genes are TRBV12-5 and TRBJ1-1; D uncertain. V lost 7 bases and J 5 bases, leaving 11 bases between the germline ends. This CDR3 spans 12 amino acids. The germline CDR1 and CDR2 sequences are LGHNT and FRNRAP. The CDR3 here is CASARGGTEAFF. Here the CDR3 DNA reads TGTGCTAGTGCCCGAGGAGGAACTGAAGCTTTCTTT.

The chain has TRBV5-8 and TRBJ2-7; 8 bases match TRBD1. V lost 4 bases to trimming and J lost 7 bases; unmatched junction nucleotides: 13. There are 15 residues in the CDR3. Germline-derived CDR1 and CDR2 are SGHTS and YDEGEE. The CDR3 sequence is CASSLPGGAAVEQYF. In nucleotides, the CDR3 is TGTGCCAGCAGCCTCCCAGGGGGCGCGGCGGTTGAGCAGTACTTC.

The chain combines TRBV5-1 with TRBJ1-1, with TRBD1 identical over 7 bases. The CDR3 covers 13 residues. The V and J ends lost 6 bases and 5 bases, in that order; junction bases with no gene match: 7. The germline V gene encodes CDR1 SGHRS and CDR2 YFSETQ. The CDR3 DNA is TGCGCCAGCACCGAGGGGGCGAGGACTGAAGCTTTCTTT. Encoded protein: CASTEGARTEAFF.

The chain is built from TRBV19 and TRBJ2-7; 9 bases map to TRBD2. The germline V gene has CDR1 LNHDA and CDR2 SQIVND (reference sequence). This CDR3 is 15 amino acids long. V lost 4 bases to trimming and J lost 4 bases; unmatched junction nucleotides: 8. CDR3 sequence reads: CASSSQGTSYYEQYF. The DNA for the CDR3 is TGTGCCAGTAGTAGCCAGGGGACTAGCTATTACGAGCAGTACTTC.

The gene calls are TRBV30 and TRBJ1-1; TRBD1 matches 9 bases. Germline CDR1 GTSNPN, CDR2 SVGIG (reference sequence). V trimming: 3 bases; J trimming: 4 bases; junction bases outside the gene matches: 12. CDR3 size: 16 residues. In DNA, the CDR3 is TGTGCCTGGAGCCCTTGGGACAGGGAGAAAGGCACTGAAGCTTTCTTT. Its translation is CAWSPWDREKGTEAFF.

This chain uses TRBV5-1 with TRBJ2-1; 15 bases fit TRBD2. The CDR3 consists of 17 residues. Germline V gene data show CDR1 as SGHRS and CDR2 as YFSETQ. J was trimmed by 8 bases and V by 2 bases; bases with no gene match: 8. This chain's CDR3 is CASSFRTSGGAGDEQFF. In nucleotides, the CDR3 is TGCGCCAGCAGCTTCCGGACTAGCGGGGGGGCCGGAGATGAGCAGTTCTTC.

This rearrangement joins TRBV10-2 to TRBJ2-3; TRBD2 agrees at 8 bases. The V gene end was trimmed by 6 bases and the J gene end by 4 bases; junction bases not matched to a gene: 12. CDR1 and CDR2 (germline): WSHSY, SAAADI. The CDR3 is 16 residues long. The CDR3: CASRLRAGVRSDTQYF. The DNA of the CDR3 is TGCGCCAGCAGGCTTAGAGCGGGGGTCAGATCAGATACGCAGTATTTT.

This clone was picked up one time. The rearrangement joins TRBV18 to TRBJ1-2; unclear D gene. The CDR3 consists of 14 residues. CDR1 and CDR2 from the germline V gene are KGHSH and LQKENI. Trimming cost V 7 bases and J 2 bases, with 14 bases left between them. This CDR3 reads CASFPSVVNYGYTF. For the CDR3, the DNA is TGTGCCAGCTTCCCCTCGGTTGTCAACTATGGCTACACCTTC.